Listed below are T cell receptor beta chains from one sample, sequenced in a study of HIV-infected patients and healthy controls. MiXCR, applied by TCRdb to the 5' RACE reads, yields one record per CDR3 protein. The sample has 10,000 to 11,000 distinct CDR3 sequences; about 10% are singletons. Sequenced here: blood, sampled before antiretroviral therapy. Receptors originate from an adult with HIV infection. The CDR3 runs from the conserved cysteine through the conserved F or W. A D gene is named only where the DNA matches it firmly. Clone size is given for some rows only: seen once, a few or many times, or a class if the clone is expanded.

TRBV6-1,TRBJ2-3,TRBD1,-,CASSARQGWTDTQYF,TGTGCCAGCAGTGCCCGACAGGGGTGGACAGATACGCAGTATTTT
TRBV29-1,TRBJ1-3,-,few,CSVVLGQASGNTIYF,TGCAGCGTTGTTTTGGGCCAAGCCTCTGGAAACACCATATATTTT
TRBV3-1,TRBJ1-5,-,medium-sized,CASSHRSRGNQPQHF,TGTGCCAGCAGCCACCGTTCCCGGGGCAATCAGCCCCAGCATTTT
TRBV6-5,TRBJ1-2,-,-,CASSYSSGFGYTF,TGTGCCAGCAGTTACTCCTCCGGATTTGGCTACACCTTC
TRBV4-1,TRBJ2-3,-,-,CASSQQGPPSTDTQYF,TGCGCCAGCAGCCAACAGGGCCCCCCTAGCACAGATACGCAGTATTTT
TRBV25-1,TRBJ2-1,TRBD2,-,CASGDPGLAGVGGNEQFF,TGTGCCAGCGGGGACCCGGGACTAGCGGGAGTGGGGGGCAATGAGCAGTTCTTC
TRBV5-5,TRBJ2-7,-,many,CASSLATSLSYEQYF,TGTGCCAGCAGCTTGGCCACGAGTCTCTCCTACGAGCAGTACTTC
TRBV7-9,TRBJ2-7,TRBD2,-,CASSLGEREGPYYEQYF,TGTGCCAGCAGCTTAGGGGAGCGGGAGGGACCATACTACGAGCAGTACTTC
TRBV20-1,TRBJ1-2,-,many,CSARATDLYGYTF,TGCAGTGCTAGAGCCACAGATTTGTATGGCTACACCTTC
TRBV20-1,TRBJ2-3,-,many,CSARASDRGDTQYF,TGCAGTGCTAGGGCTTCGGACCGGGGAGATACGCAGTATTTT
TRBV7-9,TRBJ2-3,-,many,CASRLEGLATTDTQYF,TGTGCCAGCAGGCTCGAGGGATTGGCGACCACAGATACGCAGTATTTT
TRBV5-1,TRBJ1-1,-,medium-sized,CASSLGSRAFF,TGCGCCAGCAGCTTGGGTTCTCGAGCTTTCTTT
TRBV4-1,TRBJ2-1,TRBD2,many,CASSQDSASGYNEQFF,TGCGCCAGCAGCCAAGATAGCGCTAGCGGATACAATGAGCAGTTCTTC
TRBV4-1,TRBJ2-1,-,many,CASSVSGSSYNEQFF,TGCGCCAGCAGCGTCTCTGGGAGCTCCTACAATGAGCAGTTCTTC
TRBV19,TRBJ2-4,-,few,CASSIQGGLAKNIQYF,TGTGCCAGTAGTATACAGGGGGGACTAGCCAAAAACATTCAGTACTTC
TRBV4-2,TRBJ2-2,TRBD2,few,CASSPLGSGSRGTGELFF,TGTGCCAGCAGCCCCCTAGGCAGCGGGAGCCGGGGCACCGGGGAGCTGTTTTTT
TRBV28,TRBJ1-2,TRBD1,many,CASSPSLTGDYTF,TGTGCCAGCAGTCCCTCGTTGACAGGGGACTACACCTTC
TRBV28,TRBJ2-7,TRBD2,medium-sized,CASSSTGLAGIAYF,TGTGCCAGCAGTTCAACCGGACTAGCGGGAATCGCTTACTTC
TRBV6-1,TRBJ2-3,-,medium-sized,CASSNTDTQYF,TGTGCCAGCTCCAACACAGATACGCAGTATTTT
TRBV7-2,TRBJ2-2,TRBD2,many,CASSFSGTSGRWTHGYDTGELFF,TGTGCCAGCAGCTTCAGCGGGACTAGCGGTAGATGGACCCATGGATACGACACCGGGGAGCTGTTTTTT
TRBV28,TRBJ1-2,-,many,CASSWGTEDVGYTF,TGTGCCAGCAGTTGGGGGACGGAAGACGTAGGCTACACCTTC
TRBV29-1,TRBJ2-3,TRBD2,few,CSAGTSGSSTDTQYF,TGCAGTGCTGGGACTAGCGGAAGTAGCACAGATACGCAGTATTTT
TRBV18,TRBJ1-5,-,many,CASSSNDGSNQPQHF,TGTGCCAGCTCATCCAACGACGGGAGCAATCAGCCCCAGCATTTT
TRBV18,TRBJ2-7,TRBD1,medium-sized,CASSPGTVTYEQYF,TGTGCCAGCTCACCAGGGACAGTAACCTACGAGCAGTACTTC
TRBV9,TRBJ1-5,-,many,CASSAWGGDWPQHF,TGTGCCAGCAGCGCATGGGGGGGGGACTGGCCCCAGCATTTT
TRBV5-4,TRBJ2-2,-,many,CASSASSAGELFF,TGTGCCAGCAGCGCCTCTTCCGCCGGGGAGCTGTTTTTT
TRBV7-9,TRBJ2-6,-,many,CASSPRRSSGANVLTF,TGTGCCAGCAGCCCCCGGCGGAGCTCTGGGGCCAACGTCCTGACTTTC
TRBV6-1,TRBJ2-3,TRBD1,many,CASSEPPGQGRDTQYF,TGTGCCAGCAGTGAACCCCCGGGACAGGGCCGGGATACGCAGTATTTT
TRBV6-2/TRBV6-3,TRBJ2-1,TRBD2,many,CASTRLAGTSGAYNEQFF,TGTGCCAGCACCCGTCTAGCCGGGACTAGCGGGGCCTACAATGAGCAGTTCTTC
TRBV5-1,TRBJ2-1,TRBD2,-,CASSLSAGGPLDEQFF,TGCGCCAGCAGCTTGTCGGCGGGAGGCCCCCTGGATGAGCAGTTCTTC
TRBV3-1,TRBJ1-5,-,medium-sized,CASSQEGQSQGPQHF,TGTGCCAGCAGCCAAGAAGGGCAATCCCAAGGGCCCCAGCATTTT
TRBV28,TRBJ2-1,-,-,CASTRRGHINEQFF,TGTGCCAGCACCCGAAGGGGACATATCAATGAGCAGTTCTTC
TRBV18,TRBJ1-1,-,many,CASSPPIGNTEAFF,TGTGCCAGCTCACCACCGATAGGGAACACTGAAGCTTTCTTT
TRBV18,TRBJ2-7,TRBD2,many,CASSPITSGSYEQYF,TGTGCCAGCTCACCTATAACTAGCGGTTCCTACGAGCAGTACTTC
TRBV14,TRBJ2-5,TRBD2,many,CASSLPGLAGVETQYF,TGTGCCAGCAGCCTCCCAGGACTAGCGGGAGTTGAGACCCAGTACTTC
TRBV5-6,TRBJ1-2,-,many,CASSLRVVRYGYTF,TGTGCCAGCAGCTTACGTGTGGTTCGATATGGCTACACCTTC
TRBV10-2,TRBJ2-3,-,few,CASSESRGWGTDTQYF,TGCGCCAGCAGTGAGTCAAGGGGATGGGGCACAGATACGCAGTATTTT
TRBV19,TRBJ2-2,-,many,CASSIDLPGDLDGELFF,TGTGCCAGTAGTATAGATCTACCGGGAGATCTGGACGGGGAGCTGTTTTTT
TRBV6-6,TRBJ2-7,-,-,CASRATGDEQYF,TGTGCCAGCAGAGCGACGGGGGACGAGCAGTACTTC
TRBV20-1,TRBJ2-3,-,many,CSVIEGGATDTQYF,TGCAGTGTCATAGAGGGGGGGGCCACAGATACGCAGTATTTT
TRBV6-6,TRBJ2-7,-,many,CASSYHVGLSSYEQYF,TGTGCCAGCAGTTACCATGTGGGCCTCAGCTCCTACGAGCAGTACTTC
TRBV7-9,TRBJ2-1,TRBD2,-,CASSPPNVTSGRVGEQFF,TGTGCCAGCAGCCCGCCGAACGTGACTAGCGGGAGGGTGGGTGAGCAGTTCTTC
TRBV7-9,TRBJ1-4,-,many,CASVLAGANEKLFF,TGTGCCAGCGTTCTAGCGGGTGCTAATGAAAAACTGTTTTTT